A single sample is the source of the 23 T cell receptor beta chains below, sequenced in a study of CD8 T cells in ankylosing spondylitis. Each CDR3 protein gets one entry after TCRdb re-called the 5' RACE reads with MiXCR. The table has about 340,000 distinct CDR3 sequences, about 15% seen once; the top ten hold about 1%. Specimen: blood, either unsorted or a sorted T cell fraction (not recorded which). The source of these receptors is a male donor with ankylosing spondylitis or in good health (not recorded which).

V is TRBV5-1 and J is TRBJ2-1; possible D gene TRBD1, 5 bases. CDR1 and CDR2 (germline): SGHRS, YFSETQ. The CDR3 loop spans 13 amino acids. Trimming took off 3 bases at V and 10 bases at J, with 14 bases between the two ends. Written as DNA, the CDR3 is TGCGCCAGCAGCTCCCTAGGGGTCGGGGAGCAGTTCTTC. Its translation is CASSSLGVGEQFF.

This clonotype was counted only a few times. The V call is TRBV10-3, the J call TRBJ1-2; no definite D call. The CDR3 sequence is 14 residues long. Per germline, CDR1 ENHRY and CDR2 SYGVKD. Trimming left V 0 bases short and J 4 bases short, with 9 bases between. The CDR3 DNA follows: TGTGCCATCAGTGAGTCTTTAAATCTCTATGGCTACACCTTC. This gives the protein CAISESLNLYGYTF.

V is TRBV6-5 and J is TRBJ2-7; 8 bases are a match to TRBD1. The CDR3 is 15 amino acids. CDR1 is MNHEY, CDR2 SVGAGI, per germline. V dropped 4 bases and J dropped 2; count of bases not matched to a gene: 7. CDR3 loop: CASSSPGTGAYEQYF. DNA of the CDR3: TGTGCCAGCAGTTCCCCTGGGACAGGAGCCTACGAGCAGTACTTC.

This chain connects TRBV4-1 to TRBJ2-7, with TRBD1 matching 7 bases. Germline V lookup: CDR1 MGHRA, CDR2 YSYEKL. Trimming removed 4 bases from V and 6 bases from J; junction bases left unmatched: 18. This CDR3 comprises 17 residues. The CDR3 coding sequence is TGCGCCAGCAGCCGAGAGTCGCCGGGACAGTCTTTTAGCGAGCAGTACTTC. Translated, it gives CASSRESPGQSFSEQYF.

V usage is TRBV11-2 and J usage is TRBJ2-6; TRBD1 might be the D (5 bases). CDR1 and CDR2 from the germline V gene are SGHAT and FQNNGV. V lost 4 bases to trimming and J lost 0 bases, with 19 bases between them. The CDR3 contains 19 residues. The CDR3, as DNA: TGTGCCAGCAGCTCTCTGGCGCCGAGACAGATCTCTGGGGCCAACGTCCTGACTTTC. Its translation is CASSSLAPRQISGANVLTF.

This clonotype is judged medium-sized. The chain is built from TRBV4-1 and TRBJ2-2, with D possibly matching TRBD1 (5 bases). V shed 2 bases and J shed 2 bases, with 9 bases lying between them. Germline values: CDR1 MGHRA, CDR2 YSYEKL. CDR3 size: 15 residues. The CDR3 spells CASSQLDSNTGELFF. CDR3 nucleotide sequence: TGCGCCAGCAGCCAACTAGACAGTAACACCGGGGAGCTGTTTTTT.

This clonotype has only a few counts. The chain employs TRBV6-1 and TRBJ1-2; D perhaps matches TRBD1 (5 bases). Germline CDR1 and CDR2: MNHNS and SASEGT. The CDR3 spans 15 residues. The V end lost 6 bases, the J end lost 0 bases, and 14 bases lay between the germline ends. The CDR3 DNA follows: TGTGCCAGCAGCGCCCCCCTAGGGGCTAACTATGGCTACACCTTC. Translated, it gives CASSAPLGANYGYTF.

The chain couples TRBV12-3 or TRBV12-4 to TRBJ2-5; D remains ambiguous. Trimming shortened V by 6 bases and J by 5 bases, and 16 bases separated the two germline ends. This CDR3 has 14 amino acids. The CDR3 reads CASSPSGATETQYF. The CDR3 bases are TGTGCCAGCAGCCCCTCAGGCGCGACTGAGACCCAGTACTTC.

The CDR3 nucleotides read TGCGCCAGCAGCTTGGCCCCGGACAGGAAGTACAATGAGCAGTTCTTC. Amino acid sequence: CASSLAPDRKYNEQFF. This rearrangement joins TRBV5-1 to TRBJ2-1, with 7 bases matching TRBD1. V was clipped by 0 bases and J by 4 bases; unmatched bases: 7. Germline values: CDR1 SGHRS, CDR2 YFSETQ. The CDR3 contains 16 residues.

This clonotype was seen at least ten times. Here the CDR3 reads CASSSPYGGPIAGELFF. The DNA for the CDR3 is TGTGCCAGCAGCTCACCTTACGGGGGCCCGATCGCCGGGGAGCTGTTTTTT. The chain recombines TRBV7-2 with TRBJ2-2, with D possibly being TRBD1 or TRBD2 (6 bases each). Looked up from germline, CDR1 is SGHTA and CDR2 is FQGNSA. V gave up 4 bases and J gave up 6 bases, with 21 bases separating them. CDR3 length: 17 residues.

This clonotype was detected ten times or more. The J gene is TRBJ2-2, the V gene TRBV3-1, with a possible D match to TRBD2 (6 bases). Germline V gene sequence: CDR1 LGHDT, CDR2 YNNKEL (reference sequence). The ends were cut back, 4 bases at V and 0 bases at J, with 9 bases in the middle. The CDR3 extends over 15 amino acids. The DNA of the CDR3 is TGTGCCAGCAGCCCCGGGACTCCGAACACCGGGGAGCTGTTTTTT. Its protein product is CASSPGTPNTGELFF.

The chain joins TRBV5-5 to TRBJ2-7; D perhaps matches TRBD2 (5 bases). Between the trimmed V and J ends, which lost 1 base and 4 bases, there was a span of 12 bases. The CDR3 consists of 14 residues. CDR1 SGHKS and CDR2 YYEKEE come from the germline V gene (reference sequence). The CDR3 reads CASSLMSGKYEQYF. The CDR3 DNA is TGTGCCAGCAGCTTGATGTCCGGGAAGTACGAGCAGTACTTC.

This clonotype was picked up many times. V gene TRBV10-2 combines with J gene TRBJ1-2; a possible D gene is TRBD1 (5 bases). Between the trimmed V and J ends, which lost 3 bases and 4 bases, there was a span of 12 bases. The CDR3 runs to 14 residues. CDR1 WSHSY and CDR2 SAAADI come from the germline V gene. DNA of the CDR3: TGCGCCAGCAGTGATCGTGGGGCGGCCTATGGCTACACCTTC. It yields the protein CASSDRGAAYGYTF.

J is TRBJ1-1 and V is TRBV7-9; TRBD1 agrees at 7 bases. Germline CDR1 and CDR2: SEHNR and FQNEAQ (reference sequence). The CDR3 spans 12 residues. V lost 5 bases to trimming and J lost 6 bases; unmatched junction nucleotides: 3. The CDR3 DNA is TGTGCCAGCAGCCGGACAGGCCCTGAAGCTTTCTTT. Translated, it gives CASSRTGPEAFF.

This clonotype was counted between two and nine times. The chain uses TRBV10-3 and TRBJ1-2, with TRBD1 matching 8 bases. V lost 10 bases, J lost 9 bases, and 16 bases stayed unmatched. The germline V gene encodes CDR1 ENHRY and CDR2 SYGVKD. The length of the CDR3 is 14 residues. The CDR3 coding sequence is TGTGCCACCAACTTAGACAGGGGTAGTAGAAGCTACACCTTC. Translating gives CATNLDRGSRSYTF.

This clonotype was detected many times. The chain combines TRBV14 with TRBJ1-2; 8 bases fit TRBD1. The J segment lost 7 bases and the V segment lost 4 bases, leaving 11 bases of the junction unmatched. Germline CDR1 reads SGHDN; CDR2 reads FVKESK. CDR3 size: 15 residues. CDR3 nucleotide sequence: TGTGCCAGCAGCCCTGGACAGGGCTCCCTAGGTGGCTACACCTTC. Protein: CASSPGQGSLGGYTF.

This clonotype appeared a few times. The chain combines TRBV7-7 with TRBJ2-7; perhaps TRBD2 as D (6 bases). CDR1 and CDR2 from the germline V gene are SSHAT and FNYEAQ (reference sequence). The CDR3 totals 16 residues. Trimming removed 5 bases at V and 4 bases at J, with 21 bases between. This chain's CDR3 is CASSTKGCGVGYEQYF. The CDR3 bases are TGTGCCAGCAGCACCAAGGGGTGCGGGGTTGGGTACGAGCAGTACTTC.

This clonotype was recorded a few times. This chain joins TRBV5-1 and TRBJ2-7; D possibly corresponds to TRBD1 (6 bases). V gave up 0 bases and J gave up 4 bases, with 14 bases separating them. Germline-derived CDR1 and CDR2 are SGHRS and YFSETQ. This CDR3 contains 15 residues. In DNA form, the CDR3 reads TGCGCCAGCAGCTTGGTGGGACACGAACGGTACGAGCAGTACTTC. Translation: CASSLVGHERYEQYF.

This clonotype was counted between two and nine times. This chain links TRBV20-1 with TRBJ2-7; D is uncertain. Trimming left V 6 bases short and J 2 bases short, with 14 bases between. Germline V gives CDR1 DFQATT, CDR2 SNEGSKA (reference sequence). This CDR3 has 13 residues. The CDR3 nucleotides are TGCAGTGCCCTTCCCGGCGGAGCCTACGAGCAGTACTTC. It yields the protein CSALPGGAYEQYF.

The chain links TRBV3-1 to TRBJ2-1; weak D call: TRBD2 (5 bases). Germline-derived CDR1 and CDR2 are LGHDT and YNNKEL (reference sequence). Trimming shortened V by 1 base and J by 1 base, and 11 bases separated the two germline ends. The CDR3 consists of 16 residues. The CDR3 nucleotides read TGTGCCAGCAGCCAAGTGGAGCGGATATCCTACAATGAGCAGTTCTTC. Translation: CASSQVERISYNEQFF.

This clonotype occurred many times. The chain carries TRBV7-2 and TRBJ2-5, with D maybe TRBD1 (6 bases). This CDR3 has 13 residues. Deletions cut 6 bases from V and 2 bases from J, with 10 bases between. Germline V gene sequence: CDR1 SGHTA, CDR2 FQGNSA. CDR3 nucleotides: TGTGCCAGCAGTTTCAGGGGTCAAGAGACCCAGTACTTC. Translating it yields CASSFRGQETQYF.

This clonotype was counted between two and nine times. V usage is TRBV6-2 or TRBV6-3 and J usage is TRBJ2-5; TRBD2 matches at 16 bases. The CDR3 has 19 residues. Germline CDR1 and CDR2: MNHEY and SVGEGT. Trimming cost V 6 bases and J 3 bases; bases outside gene matches: 13. As DNA, the CDR3 is TGTGCCAGCAGCCCCGACAGGGGACTAGCGGGAGGGTTGGAAGAGACCCAGTACTTC. Amino acid sequence: CASSPDRGLAGGLEETQYF.

This clonotype was recorded a few times. This sequence joins TRBV11-2 and TRBJ2-1; 13 positions match TRBD2. Germline CDR1 reads SGHAT; CDR2 reads FQNNGV. The V gene end was trimmed by 6 bases and the J gene end by 8 bases; junction bases not matched to a gene: 7. The CDR3 is 15 amino acids. The CDR3 region is CASRPLAGGPYEQFF. As DNA, the CDR3 is TGTGCCAGCAGACCACTAGCGGGGGGGCCGTATGAGCAGTTCTTC.